Here is one T cell receptor (beta chain) with its context. The data were produced by immunoSEQ multiplex PCR, yet TCRdb's version contains in-frame clones alone and is incomplete. The profile covers around 50,000 clones, with about 86% appearing a single time and roughly a tenth taken by the ten largest. The data originate from a study of T cell responses to AZD1222 COVID-19 vaccine. The J segment lost 8 bases and the V segment lost 6 bases, leaving 9 bases of the junction unmatched. Germline CDR1 reads SGHTA; CDR2 reads FQGNSA. This CDR3 is built from 13 residues. The sequencing here drew on peripheral blood, taken on day 0 of AZD1222 vaccination. The chain carries TRBV7-2 and TRBJ1-2; 7 positions match TRBD1. The sequence derives from an adult in good health. In DNA form, the CDR3 reads TGTGCCAGCAGATACGGACAGGAGGGGGGCTACACCTTC. Translation: CASRYGQEGGYTF.